This TCR beta chain was sequenced for a study of blood T cell repertoires in COVID-19. Here immunoSEQ multiplex PCR was the method, and the copy in TCRdb shows in-frame clones only, minus some. This table has some 110,000 clones, roughly 87% appearing once. This CDR3 is 16 amino acids long. Trimming removed 3 bases at V and 0 bases at J, with 11 bases between. Germline CDR1 and CDR2: MDHEN and SYDVKM. The V call is TRBV28, the J call TRBJ1-4; possibly TRBD1 for D (5 bases). This receptor was taken from a human donor in a cohort sampled during active COVID-19. Sequenced sample: peripheral blood. CDR3 in DNA: TGTGCCAGCAGTTTCCGGACACGTGCAACTAATGAAAAACTGTTTTTT. Amino acid sequence: CASSFRTRATNEKLFF.